This TCR beta chain came from a study of shared clonotypes between healthy human individuals. In the case of this clone: Its target is not known.

Naive CD8 cells were CD45RO-negative, positively selected for CCR7, excluding terminally differentiated effector memory CD45RA+ cells. Trimming took off 5 bases at V and 2 bases at J, with 18 bases between the two ends. Germline V CDR1 and CDR2: SEHNR, FQNEAQ (reference sequence). The CDR3 is made up of 16 amino acids. General study findings and limits: In several donors, about 5% of naive CD4 clonotypes appeared in common.

At a deep level, the assay was run. Clones were sequenced by immunoSEQ multiplex PCR, and TCRdb holds only the in-frame ones, with some missing. The sample lists millions of clones, about 95% occurring once. The sequenced sample consisted of naive CD8+ T cells sorted from blood. The chain joins TRBV7-9 to TRBJ2-5; D is possibly TRBD1 (6 bases). The clonotype comes from a young man in good health. CDR3 nucleotides: TGTGCCAGCAGCCCTTTTCTTTGGGGGACACAAGAGACCCAGTACTTC. Its translation: CASSPFLWGTQETQYF.